The source of this T cell receptor (beta chain) is a study of T-cell reconstitution after alpha-beta-depleted transplantation in children. This clonotype occurred a few times. Losses at the gene ends were 4 bases for V and 2 bases for J; bases not matched to a gene: 7. Per germline, CDR1 SGHDT and CDR2 YYEEEE. The CDR3 is made up of 15 amino acids. A library of TCRbeta sequences, prepared with unique molecular identifiers, was generated. TCRdb itself ran the PCR reads through MiXCR, one entry per CDR3 protein. The sample yields around 960,000 distinct CDR3 sequences, roughly 29% seen once. This rearrangement joins TRBV5-6 to TRBJ2-5; TRBD2 matches at 8 bases. Sample: PBMCs, mostly from graft donor cells, taken 360 days after TCRalphabeta/CD19-depleted stem cell transplant. This clonotype was sampled from a boy in the first two years of life who had a stem cell transplant for SCID, so the T cells may come from the graft donor. In DNA, the CDR3 is TGTGCCAGCAGCGATGGGACTAGGAGGCAAGAGACCCAGTACTTC. Translation: CASSDGTRRQETQYF.